This T cell receptor (beta chain) was retrieved from a study of OX40 agonist ivuxolimab in advanced cancers. CDR3 length: 15 residues. J lost 0 bases, V lost 7 bases, and 3 bases had no gene match. Germline CDR1 and CDR2: MGHDK and SYGVNS. Clones were sequenced by immunoSEQ multiplex PCR, and TCRdb holds only the in-frame ones, with some missing. The sample holds about 14,000 clones, around 80% seen once. The chain joins TRBV25-1 to TRBJ2-1, with 10 bases that match TRBD2. This TCR was sampled from an adult with an advanced solid tumor such as melanoma, head and neck, liver or kidney cancer. The specimen was CD4+ or CD8+ T cells sorted from blood, collected in a trial of the OX40 agonist ivuxolimab. Written as DNA, the CDR3 is TGTGCCAGCACAGCGGGAGGGAGCTCCTACAATGAGCAGTTCTTC. This encodes CASTAGGSSYNEQFF.